This T cell receptor (beta chain) comes out of a study of blood T cell repertoires in COVID-19. Study at large: PBMCs, B-cell-depleted T cells, or T cells were the source of the cDNA or gDNA that made up the material.

The V segment lost 3 bases and the J segment 0 bases; nucleotides outside the gene matches: 2. CDR1 and CDR2 (germline): SEHNR, FQNEAQ (reference sequence). The CDR3 totals 15 residues. The authors' processing: It was from reference gene primer amplification that nucleated cell counts were estimated. Some clones are missing from TCRdb's copy, which holds only in-frame ones; the method was immunoSEQ multiplex PCR. For V, J and clone size, that table is used; D and trimming come from the DNA. The table shows more than 200,000 clones, with about 85% occurring only once. In assigning cohorts, the study relied on participant-reported clinical history.

This clonotype originated in a woman aged 25-40 years with acute COVID-19. The rearrangement links TRBV7-9 to TRBJ2-1; 7 positions match TRBD2. Sequencing input: PBMCs or T cells enriched from blood (not recorded which). The CDR3 reads CASSLLAASYNEQFF. The CDR3 nucleotides are TGTGCCAGCAGCTTGCTAGCGGCCTCCTACAATGAGCAGTTCTTC.